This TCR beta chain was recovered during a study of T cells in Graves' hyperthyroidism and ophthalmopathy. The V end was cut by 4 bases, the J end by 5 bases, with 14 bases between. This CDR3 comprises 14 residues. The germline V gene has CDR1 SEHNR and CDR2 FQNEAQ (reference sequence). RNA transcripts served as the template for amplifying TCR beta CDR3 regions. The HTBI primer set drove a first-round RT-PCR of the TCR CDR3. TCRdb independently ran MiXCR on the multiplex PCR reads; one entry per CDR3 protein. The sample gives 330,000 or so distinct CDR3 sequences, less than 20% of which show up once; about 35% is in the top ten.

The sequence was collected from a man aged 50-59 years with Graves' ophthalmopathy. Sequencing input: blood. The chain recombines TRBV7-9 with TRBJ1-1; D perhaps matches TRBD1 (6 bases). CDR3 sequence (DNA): TGTGCCAGCAGCTCCGACGGGAGGGGGACTGAAGCTTTCTTT. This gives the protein CASSSDGRGTEAFF.